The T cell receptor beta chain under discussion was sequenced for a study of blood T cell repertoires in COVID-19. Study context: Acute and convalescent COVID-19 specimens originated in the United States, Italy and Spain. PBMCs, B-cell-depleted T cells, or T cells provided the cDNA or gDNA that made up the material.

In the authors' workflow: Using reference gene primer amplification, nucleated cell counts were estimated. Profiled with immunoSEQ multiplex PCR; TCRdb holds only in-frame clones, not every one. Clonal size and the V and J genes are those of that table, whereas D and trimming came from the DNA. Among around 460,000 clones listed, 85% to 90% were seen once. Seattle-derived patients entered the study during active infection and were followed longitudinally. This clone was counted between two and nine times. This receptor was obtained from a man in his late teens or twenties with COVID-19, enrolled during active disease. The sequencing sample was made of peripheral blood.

CDR3 residues: CASSVGGSSGNTIYF. Written as DNA, the CDR3 is TGTGCCAGCAGCGTAGGCGGGTCCTCTGGAAACACCATATATTTT. The V gene is TRBV9, the J gene TRBJ1-3; D not certain. The CDR3 covers 15 residues. The V gene's germline CDR1 is SGDLS and CDR2 YYNGEE. V was clipped by 0 bases and J by 0 bases, with 7 bases between them.